A single sample gave rise to the 24 T cell receptor beta chains below, sequenced in a study of STAT5B mutations in CD4+ large granular lymphocyte leukemia. Here immunoSEQ multiplex PCR was the method, and the copy in TCRdb shows in-frame clones only, minus some. Seen here are about 30,000 clones, around 76% observed once, and the top ten hold approximately 2%. The sample was CD4+ T cells from blood buffy coats. Receptors originate from a human donor in good health.

The rearrangement joins TRBV6-5 to TRBJ2-7; 7 nucleotides agree with TRBD2. Trimming cost V 2 bases and J 4 bases; bases outside gene matches: 2. The CDR3 loop spans 13 amino acids. Germline lookup yields CDR1 MNHEY and CDR2 SVGAGI. The CDR3: CASSYGRVYEQYF. For the CDR3, the DNA is TGTGCCAGCAGTTACGGGAGGGTATACGAGCAGTACTTC.

The chain links TRBV7-2 to TRBJ2-7, with 12 bases fitting TRBD2. V shed 2 bases and J 3 bases; nucleotides not matched to a gene: 8. The CDR3 contains 17 residues. Germline V gives CDR1 SGHTA, CDR2 FQGNSA. In nucleotides, the CDR3 is TGTGCCAGCAGCTTAAGGGGGAGACTAGCGGGAGACTACGAGCAGTACTTC. The encoded protein is CASSLRGRLAGDYEQYF.

This clone was observed once. V usage is TRBV7-8 and J usage is TRBJ2-3; a weak D match, TRBD2 (6 bases). Germline CDR1 reads SGHVS; CDR2 reads FQNEAQ. Trimming stripped 1 base from V and 1 base from J, with 9 bases between. The CDR3 length is 15 residues. The CDR3 reads CASSLGSGRTDTQYF. The CDR3 DNA is TGTGCCAGCAGCTTAGGAAGCGGGCGCACAGATACGCAGTATTTT.

This chain connects TRBV5-1 to TRBJ2-2; 11 bases agree with TRBD2. The CDR3 length is 15 residues. Germline V gene sequence: CDR1 SGHRS, CDR2 YFSETQ. Trimming removed 4 bases from V and 4 bases from J; junction bases left unmatched: 3. The CDR3 DNA reads as TGCGCCAGCAGCCTAGCGGGAGGTATCACCGGGGAGCTGTTTTTT. Protein sequence: CASSLAGGITGELFF.

V and J are TRBV7-8 and TRBJ2-7; D is ambiguous. This CDR3 is 14 amino acids long. Per germline, CDR1 SGHVS and CDR2 FQNEAQ. The germline V and J ends were trimmed by 3 bases and 1 base, with 10 bases remaining between them. As DNA, the CDR3 is TGTGCCAGCAGCTTGGGCAGGCAATCCTACGAGCAGTACTTC. Encoded protein: CASSLGRQSYEQYF.

V and J are TRBV11-2 and TRBJ1-2, with TRBD1 as a possible D gene (5 bases). Germline loops: CDR1 SGHAT, CDR2 FQNNGV. V was clipped by 7 bases and J by 0 bases, with 12 bases between them. The CDR3 covers 14 residues. For the CDR3, the DNA is TGTGCCAGCACCTCCGACAGAACTAACTATGGCTACACCTTC. As protein: CASTSDRTNYGYTF.

The chain joins TRBV10-2 to TRBJ1-1, with no clear D. CDR1 and CDR2 (germline): WSHSY, SAAADI. The CDR3 is 12 amino acids. Trimming removed 0 bases at V and 11 bases at J, with 10 bases between. CDR3 amino acids: CASSESSMGAFF. CDR3 coding DNA: TGCGCCAGCAGTGAGTCGTCAATGGGGGCTTTCTTT.

The chain combines TRBV7-2 with TRBJ1-3; no firm D call. The CDR3 length is 14 residues. Per the germline V gene, CDR1 is SGHTA and CDR2 is FQGNSA. V lost 5 bases and J 4 bases, leaving 12 bases between the germline ends. This CDR3 reads CASSPPSVGNTIYF. In DNA, the CDR3 is TGTGCCAGCAGCCCCCCTTCGGTGGGAAACACCATATATTTT.

This clone has only one observation. The V and J genes are TRBV6-6 and TRBJ1-2; D is possibly TRBD1 (5 bases). The V end was cut by 4 bases, the J end by 7 bases, with 22 bases between. CDR1 is MNHNY and CDR2 is SVGAGI in the germline V gene (reference sequence). This CDR3 is 16 amino acids long. CDR3 sequence: CASSWGTPGKRGGYTF. CDR3 bases: TGTGCCAGCAGTTGGGGCACCCCCGGGAAACGCGGTGGCTACACCTTC.

Worth noting for this clone: At one end, the junction sequence differs from germline, possibly due to a read error. V and J are TRBV7-9 and TRBJ1-1; 11 nucleotides match TRBD1. The length of the CDR3 is 15 residues. The germline gives CDR1 SEHNR, CDR2 FQNEAQ (reference sequence). For the CDR3, the DNA is TGTGCCAGCCGCTTGGGACAGGGGGAAGACACTGAAGCTTTCTTT. It encodes CASRLGQGEDTEAFF.

The chain is built from TRBV30 and TRBJ2-5; D is undetermined. The assigned J gene may be wrong: the sequence end matches TRBJ2-7 better. Germline V gives CDR1 GTSNPN, CDR2 SVGIG (reference sequence). The CDR3 consists of 13 residues. The CDR3 here is CAWKLIGSYEQYF. CDR3 DNA sequence: TGTGCCTGGAAACTCATCGGGTCCTACGAGCAGTACTTC.

The rearrangement joins TRBV5-1 to TRBJ2-1; a weak D match, TRBD2 (7 bases). The length of the CDR3 is 14 residues. Trimming took 4 bases from V and 5 from J, leaving 13 bases between them. Per germline, CDR1 SGHRS and CDR2 YFSETQ. The CDR3 loop reads CASSGGGGNNEQFF. For the CDR3, the DNA is TGCGCCAGCAGCGGGGGGGGCGGGAACAATGAGCAGTTCTTC.

As regards this clone: Germline and junction disagree at one end, which may indicate a read error. The rearrangement uses TRBV7-2 and TRBJ1-2, with a possible D match to TRBD1 (5 bases). This CDR3 is built from 14 residues. Germline V lookup: CDR1 SGHTA, CDR2 FQGNSA. The CDR3 spells CASSLGWDLPPSSF. DNA for the CDR3: TGTGCCAGCAGCTTAGGCTGGGACCTCCCCCCGTCGTCCTTC.

CDR3 in amino acids: CASSQARDRGGEKLFF. In DNA, the CDR3 is TGTGCCAGCAGCCAGGCCCGGGACAGGGGAGGTGAAAAACTGTTTTTT. The V and J genes are TRBV7-2 and TRBJ1-4, with 10 bases aligning to TRBD1. Germline CDR1 SGHTA, CDR2 FQGNSA. CDR3 length equals 16 residues. V lost 5 bases, J lost 7 bases, and 10 bases stayed unmatched.

J is TRBJ2-1 and V is TRBV5-1; TRBD2 matches at 11 bases. J lost 8 bases, V lost 4 bases, and 8 bases had no gene match. This CDR3 contains 15 residues. Germline V gene data show CDR1 as SGHRS and CDR2 as YFSETQ. The CDR3 region is CASSPALAGVHEQFF. CDR3 DNA sequence: TGCGCCAGCAGCCCCGCACTAGCGGGAGTACATGAGCAGTTCTTC.

This clone was counted only a few times. The J gene is TRBJ2-2, the V gene TRBV6-5; D unresolved. V was clipped by 6 bases and J by 5 bases, with 13 bases between them. Looked up from germline, CDR1 is MNHEY and CDR2 is SVGAGI. This CDR3 is built from 14 residues. The CDR3, as DNA: TGTGCCAGCAGCCGATTGGACCCGACCGGGGAGCTGTTTTTT. Protein sequence: CASSRLDPTGELFF.

The V call is TRBV9, the J call TRBJ2-7, with 7 bases that match TRBD1. In germline, CDR1 is SGDLS, CDR2 YYNGEE. CDR3 length: 14 amino acids. Trimming took 4 bases from V and 3 from J; bases not matched to a gene: 7. CDR3: CASSPLGDSYEQYF. CDR3 nucleotide sequence: TGTGCCAGCAGCCCTCTGGGGGACAGCTACGAGCAGTACTTC.

The chain couples TRBV6-4 to TRBJ1-6, with no clear D. Germline V lookup: CDR1 MRHNA, CDR2 SNTAGT. Trimming cost V 6 bases and J 4 bases, with 7 bases left between them. CDR3 length: 13 residues. CDR3 residues: CASRVGYNSPLHF. The CDR3 DNA reads TGTGCCAGCAGGGTTGGGTATAATTCACCCCTCCACTTT.

The chain uses TRBV6-6 and TRBJ2-7, with a weak D call TRBD2 (6 bases). The CDR3 covers 14 residues. Between the trimmed V and J ends, which lost 4 bases and 2 bases, there was a span of 12 bases. In germline, CDR1 is MNHNY, CDR2 SVGAGI (reference sequence). CDR3 DNA: TGTGCCAGCAGTTCCCAGGGACTTACCTACGAGCAGTACTTC. Its translation: CASSSQGLTYEQYF.

The chain recombines TRBV7-8 with TRBJ2-7; D may be TRBD1 (6 bases). The CDR3 has 16 amino acids. From germline, CDR1 is SGHVS and CDR2 FQNEAQ. With 7 bases removed from V and 6 bases from J, the gap between germline ends came to 25 bases. CDR3 region: CASTPVGANTPFEQYF. CDR3 nucleotide sequence: TGTGCCAGCACCCCAGTGGGGGCGAATACTCCTTTCGAGCAGTACTTC.

The rearrangement joins TRBV9 to TRBJ2-3, with D perhaps matching TRBD1 or TRBD2 (5 bases each). This CDR3 is 16 amino acids long. The V end lost 4 bases, the J end lost 2 bases, and 17 bases lay between the germline ends. CDR1 is SGDLS and CDR2 is YYNGEE in the germline V gene. The CDR3: CASSTLGRGDTDTQYF. DNA for the CDR3: TGTGCCAGCAGCACTTTGGGAAGAGGGGACACAGATACGCAGTATTTT.

The rearrangement links TRBV7-2 to TRBJ2-5; D gene unclear. The ends were cut back, 2 bases at V and 5 bases at J, with 9 bases in the middle. Germline assignment: CDR1 SGHTA and CDR2 FQGNSA. This CDR3 has 13 amino acids. This CDR3 reads CASSLNVIETQYF. The CDR3 DNA follows: TGTGCCAGCAGCTTAAATGTTATTGAGACCCAGTACTTC.

The chain links TRBV2 to TRBJ2-3; 9 nucleotides line up with TRBD1. The CDR3 contains 16 residues. The ends lost 2 bases at V and 3 bases at J; junction bases unmatched: 6. Germline lookup yields CDR1 SNHLY and CDR2 FYNNEI. The CDR3 bases are TGTGCCAGCAGTGAACAGGGGACAGGGCTTACAGATACGCAGTATTTT. This translates into CASSEQGTGLTDTQYF. Based on the CDR3 plus reference TRBV2 and TRBJ2-3, the full variable domain is EPEVTQTPSHQVTQMGQEVILRCVPISNHLYFYWYRQILGQKVEFLVSFYNNEISEKSEIFDDQFSVERPDGSNFTLKIRSTKLEDSAMYFCASSEQGTGLTDTQYFGPGTRLTVL.

The rearrangement joins TRBV29-1 to TRBJ1-2; TRBD1 agrees at 8 bases. Unmatched junction bases numbered 4, after V lost 2 bases and J lost 8 bases. This CDR3 contains 12 residues. CDR1 is SQVTM, CDR2 ANQGSEA, per germline. The CDR3 coding sequence is TGCAGCGTTGAACAGGGGGCGGGCGGCTACACCTTC. It translates to CSVEQGAGGYTF.